The rows below give T cell receptor beta chains drawn from one sample of a study of regulatory T cells in long-lasting Graves disease. TCRdb re-called the multiplex PCR reads with MiXCR, one entry per CDR3 protein. The sample has around 450,000 distinct CDR3 sequences; 15% are singletons. The sample was also linked to a second study, of T cells in Graves' hyperthyroidism and ophthalmopathy.

The sample was peripheral blood mononuclear cells (PBMCs), taken at new diagnosis, from a patient treated with antithyroid drugs. The receptor source for this set is a woman aged 25 to 39 with Graves disease. Both conserved end residues are part of each CDR3. Each record gives: D gene, clone size, V gene, J gene, CDR3 DNA, CDR3 protein. D genes are given only for firm matches. Expanded clones are given a class, and other clones once, few, many or no size at all.

d_call: TRBD2
clone_size: many
v_call: TRBV18
j_call: TRBJ2-5
cdr3_nt: TGTGCCAGCTCACCCGGGACTAGCGGTCAAGAGACCCAGTACTTC
cdr3_aa: CASSPGTSGQETQYF

d_call: NA
clone_size: many
v_call: TRBV20-1
j_call: TRBJ2-1
cdr3_nt: TGCAGTGCTAGGACCGTAACCTACAATGAGCAGTTCTTC
cdr3_aa: CSARTVTYNEQFF

d_call: NA
clone_size: many
v_call: TRBV2
j_call: TRBJ2-5
cdr3_nt: TGTGCCAGCAGTGAATGGGAAGAGACCCAGTACTTC
cdr3_aa: CASSEWEETQYF

d_call: TRBD2
clone_size: many
v_call: TRBV13
j_call: TRBJ2-2
cdr3_nt: TGTGCCAGCAGCGCAGCGGGAGATGGCGGGGAGCTGTTTTTT
cdr3_aa: CASSAAGDGGELFF

d_call: NA
clone_size: many
v_call: TRBV24-1
j_call: TRBJ2-1
cdr3_nt: TGTGCCACCAGTGATTTGAGTAATCCGAGATACAATGAGCAGTTCTTC
cdr3_aa: CATSDLSNPRYNEQFF

d_call: NA
clone_size: many
v_call: TRBV4-1
j_call: TRBJ1-1
cdr3_nt: TGCGCCAGCAGCCAGGCTACCGGGACCTCCAACATGAACACTGAAGCTTTCTTT
cdr3_aa: CASSQATGTSNMNTEAFF

d_call: TRBD2
clone_size: few
v_call: TRBV20-1
j_call: TRBJ2-7
cdr3_nt: TGCAGTGCTAGAGCCGGGACTAGCGTTGGCGGGGAGCAGTACTTC
cdr3_aa: CSARAGTSVGGEQYF

d_call: NA
clone_size: few
v_call: TRBV2
j_call: TRBJ2-1
cdr3_nt: TGTGCCAGCCAAGACAAACTAGTCAATGAGCAGTTCTTC
cdr3_aa: CASQDKLVNEQFF

d_call: NA
clone_size: many
v_call: TRBV24-1
j_call: TRBJ2-5
cdr3_nt: TGTGCCACCAGTGATAAGGTGCCAGCGGACCTTATGGAGACCCAGTACTTC
cdr3_aa: CATSDKVPADLMETQYF

d_call: NA
clone_size: NA
v_call: TRBV6-1
j_call: TRBJ1-5
cdr3_nt: TGTGCCAGCAGTTACCAGGGAAATCAGCCCCAGCATTTT
cdr3_aa: CASSYQGNQPQHF

d_call: TRBD2
clone_size: many
v_call: TRBV27
j_call: TRBJ2-2
cdr3_nt: TGTGCCAGCAGTGCGGGACTAGCGGGCTTCAGGGGTCCCGGGGAGCTGTTTTTT
cdr3_aa: CASSAGLAGFRGPGELFF

d_call: NA
clone_size: many
v_call: TRBV7-9
j_call: TRBJ2-2
cdr3_nt: TGTGCCAGCAGACGCGGGACCGGGGAGCTGTTTTTT
cdr3_aa: CASRRGTGELFF

d_call: NA
clone_size: many
v_call: TRBV7-2
j_call: TRBJ2-1
cdr3_nt: TGTGCCAGCAGCTTGACTAGGCATGAGCAGTTCTTC
cdr3_aa: CASSLTRHEQFF

d_call: NA
clone_size: many
v_call: TRBV7-9
j_call: TRBJ2-1
cdr3_nt: TGTGCCAGCAGACCGCCGGTCGCCTCCTACAATGAGCAGTTCTTC
cdr3_aa: CASRPPVASYNEQFF

d_call: TRBD2
clone_size: many
v_call: TRBV6-1
j_call: TRBJ2-7
cdr3_nt: TGTGCCAGCAGTGACCCGGGACTAGTCTACGAGCAGTACTTC
cdr3_aa: CASSDPGLVYEQYF

d_call: NA
clone_size: NA
v_call: TRBV10-2
j_call: TRBJ2-3
cdr3_nt: TGCGCCAGCAGGGGGGACACTCGAGGGGGTGCCGGAGATACGCAGTATTTT
cdr3_aa: CASRGDTRGGAGDTQYF

d_call: NA
clone_size: NA
v_call: TRBV28
j_call: TRBJ2-3
cdr3_nt: TGTGCCAGCAGTTTTTGGGGGAGCCGAACAGATACGCAGTATTTT
cdr3_aa: CASSFWGSRTDTQYF

d_call: TRBD1
clone_size: few
v_call: TRBV27
j_call: TRBJ2-3
cdr3_nt: TGTGCCAGCAGTTTAAGAACCCTCCGCTTAGAGGGACAGGGATTCGCAGATACGCAGTATTTT
cdr3_aa: CASSLRTLRLEGQGFADTQYF

d_call: NA
clone_size: many
v_call: TRBV27
j_call: TRBJ2-3
cdr3_nt: TGTGCCAGCAGTAACTACCGCACAGATACGCAGTATTTT
cdr3_aa: CASSNYRTDTQYF

d_call: NA
clone_size: many
v_call: TRBV6-1
j_call: TRBJ1-5
cdr3_nt: TGTGCCAGCAGGCCTTTGGGAACTAGCAATCAGCCCCAGCATTTT
cdr3_aa: CASRPLGTSNQPQHF

d_call: TRBD1
clone_size: NA
v_call: TRBV7-8
j_call: TRBJ1-3
cdr3_nt: TGTGCCAGCAGCTTTAGGACAGGGGGACTTAACTCTGGAAACACCATATATTTT
cdr3_aa: CASSFRTGGLNSGNTIYF

d_call: NA
clone_size: many
v_call: TRBV3-1
j_call: TRBJ1-1
cdr3_nt: TGTGCCAGCAGCCCAGGCGGAGGGGCCACTGAAGCTTTCTTT
cdr3_aa: CASSPGGGATEAFF

d_call: NA
clone_size: NA
v_call: TRBV28
j_call: TRBJ1-4
cdr3_nt: TGTGCCAGCAGTTTGCCCAGGGGTGGTGAAAAACTGTTTTTT
cdr3_aa: CASSLPRGGEKLFF

d_call: NA
clone_size: few
v_call: TRBV30
j_call: TRBJ1-5
cdr3_nt: TGTGCCTGGAGTGTTGGGCCCCGCGTTCAGCCCCAGCATTTT
cdr3_aa: CAWSVGPRVQPQHF

d_call: TRBD2
clone_size: NA
v_call: TRBV20-1
j_call: TRBJ2-2
cdr3_nt: TGCAGTGCTCCATTAGCGGGAGACACCGGGGAGCTGTTTTTT
cdr3_aa: CSAPLAGDTGELFF

d_call: NA
clone_size: many
v_call: TRBV2
j_call: TRBJ2-1
cdr3_nt: TGTGCCAGCAGTGAGGCCCTACAGAATGAGCAGTTCTTC
cdr3_aa: CASSEALQNEQFF

d_call: NA
clone_size: NA
v_call: TRBV27
j_call: TRBJ2-7
cdr3_nt: TGTGCCAGCGGACCTTCCAGGTCGTACGAGCAGTACTTC
cdr3_aa: CASGPSRSYEQYF

d_call: TRBD1
clone_size: NA
v_call: TRBV11-3
j_call: TRBJ2-5
cdr3_nt: TGTGCCAGCACCAGGGGGACAGCAGAGACCCAGTACTTC
cdr3_aa: CASTRGTAETQYF

d_call: NA
clone_size: many
v_call: TRBV3-1
j_call: TRBJ2-7
cdr3_nt: TGTGCCAGCAGCCAAGGGTCGGACTACGAGCAGTACTTC
cdr3_aa: CASSQGSDYEQYF

d_call: NA
clone_size: many
v_call: TRBV12-3/TRBV12-4
j_call: TRBJ1-2
cdr3_nt: TGTGCCAGCAGCCCCTCCGGCCGGAACTATGGCTACACCTTC
cdr3_aa: CASSPSGRNYGYTF

d_call: TRBD1
clone_size: many
v_call: TRBV20-1
j_call: TRBJ2-3
cdr3_nt: TGCAGTGCCGCTAGGGACAGGGGTACAGATACGCAGTATTTT
cdr3_aa: CSAARDRGTDTQYF

d_call: TRBD2
clone_size: few
v_call: TRBV5-1
j_call: TRBJ2-1
cdr3_nt: TGCGCCAGCAGCGCGGTAGTTTTGGCGGGAGCAGGCTACAATGAGCAGTTCTTC
cdr3_aa: CASSAVVLAGAGYNEQFF

d_call: NA
clone_size: many
v_call: TRBV11-2
j_call: TRBJ2-5
cdr3_nt: TGTGCCAGCAGCTTAGAACGAGGTTACCAAGAGACCCAGTACTTC
cdr3_aa: CASSLERGYQETQYF

d_call: TRBD1
clone_size: many
v_call: TRBV2
j_call: TRBJ2-7
cdr3_nt: TGTGCCAGCAAGACAGGGACAGGGGGCGCGGGGGAGCAGTACTTC
cdr3_aa: CASKTGTGGAGEQYF

d_call: TRBD2
clone_size: NA
v_call: TRBV29-1
j_call: TRBJ2-1
cdr3_nt: TGCAGCGTTGAAGGGGGGGGGTGGTCGAGCTCCTACAATGAGCAGTTCTTC
cdr3_aa: CSVEGGGWSSSYNEQFF

d_call: NA
clone_size: many
v_call: TRBV7-3
j_call: TRBJ1-1
cdr3_nt: TGTGCCAGCAGCTTATATCGGACTGAAGCTTTCTTT
cdr3_aa: CASSLYRTEAFF

d_call: NA
clone_size: many
v_call: TRBV11-1
j_call: TRBJ2-1
cdr3_nt: TGTGCCAGCAGCTTAGCAAGAAATGGAGGGCAGTTCTTC
cdr3_aa: CASSLARNGGQFF

d_call: NA
clone_size: few
v_call: TRBV28
j_call: TRBJ1-1
cdr3_nt: TGTGCCAGCACCATCAAGAACACTGAAGCTTTCTTT
cdr3_aa: CASTIKNTEAFF

d_call: NA
clone_size: NA
v_call: TRBV4-1
j_call: TRBJ1-5
cdr3_nt: TGCGCCAGCAGCCAACCCCTGGCTGGACAGCCCCAGCATTTT
cdr3_aa: CASSQPLAGQPQHF

d_call: TRBD2
clone_size: many
v_call: TRBV3-1
j_call: TRBJ2-1
cdr3_nt: TGTGCCAGCAGCCAAGACCCCACCACCGGGACTAGCGGGAGAGGGTCCCAGTTCTTC
cdr3_aa: CASSQDPTTGTSGRGSQFF

d_call: NA
clone_size: few
v_call: TRBV27
j_call: TRBJ1-2
cdr3_nt: TGTGCCAGCAGTTTCGGTCGAGCCTATGGCTACACCTTC
cdr3_aa: CASSFGRAYGYTF

d_call: NA
clone_size: NA
v_call: TRBV18
j_call: TRBJ2-3
cdr3_nt: TGTGCCAGCTCACCACCAGGAAAGCTGGCGACAGATACGCAGTATTTT
cdr3_aa: CASSPPGKLATDTQYF